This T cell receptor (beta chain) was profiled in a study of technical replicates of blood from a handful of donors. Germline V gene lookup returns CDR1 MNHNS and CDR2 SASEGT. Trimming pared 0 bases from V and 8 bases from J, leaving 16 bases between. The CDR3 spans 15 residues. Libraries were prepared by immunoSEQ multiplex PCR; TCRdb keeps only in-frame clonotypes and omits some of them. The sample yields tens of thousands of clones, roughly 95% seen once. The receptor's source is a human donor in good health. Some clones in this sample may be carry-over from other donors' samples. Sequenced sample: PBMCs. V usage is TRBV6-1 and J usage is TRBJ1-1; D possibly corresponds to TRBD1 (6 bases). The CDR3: CASSEARAGRGEAFF. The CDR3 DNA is TGTGCCAGCAGTGAAGCGCGGGCCGGAAGGGGGGAAGCTTTCTTT.